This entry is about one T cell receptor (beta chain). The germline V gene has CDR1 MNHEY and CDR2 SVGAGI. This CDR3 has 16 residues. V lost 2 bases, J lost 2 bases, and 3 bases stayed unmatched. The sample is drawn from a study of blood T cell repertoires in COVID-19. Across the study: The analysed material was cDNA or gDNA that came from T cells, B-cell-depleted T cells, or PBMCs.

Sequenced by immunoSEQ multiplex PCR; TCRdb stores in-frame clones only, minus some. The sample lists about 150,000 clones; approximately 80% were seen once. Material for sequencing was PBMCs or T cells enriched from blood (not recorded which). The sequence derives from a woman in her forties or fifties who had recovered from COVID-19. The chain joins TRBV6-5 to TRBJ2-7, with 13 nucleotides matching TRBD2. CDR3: CASSYGTSGGAYEQYF. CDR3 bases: TGTGCCAGCAGTTACGGCACTAGCGGGGGGGCCTACGAGCAGTACTTC.